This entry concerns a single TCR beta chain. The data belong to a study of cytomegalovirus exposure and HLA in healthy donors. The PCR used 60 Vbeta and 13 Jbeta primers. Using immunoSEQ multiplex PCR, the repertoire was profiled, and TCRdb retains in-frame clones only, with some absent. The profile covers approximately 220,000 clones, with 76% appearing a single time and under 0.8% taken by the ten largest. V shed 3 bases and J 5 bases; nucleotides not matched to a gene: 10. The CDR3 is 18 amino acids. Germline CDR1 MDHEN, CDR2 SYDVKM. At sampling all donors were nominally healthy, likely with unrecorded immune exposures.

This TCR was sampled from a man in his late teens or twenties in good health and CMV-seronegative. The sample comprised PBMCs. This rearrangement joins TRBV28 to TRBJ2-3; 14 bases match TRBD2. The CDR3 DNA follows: TGTGCCAGCAGTTTCCCCTATGGACTAGCGGGAGGACGAGATACGCAGTATTTT. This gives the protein CASSFPYGLAGGRDTQYF.